This entry is about one TCR beta chain. This specimen comes from a study of blood T cells in healthy people across ages. From germline, CDR1 is SSHAT and CDR2 FNYEAQ (reference sequence). This CDR3 is 12 amino acids long. It was with a sample-barcoded 5' primer and a J-beta primer mix that a second PCR of about 6 to 12 cycles was run. TCRdb reanalysed the 5' RACE reads using MiXCR and keeps one entry per CDR3 protein. The top ten clones hold roughly 10% of a sample with approximately 900,000 distinct CDR3 sequences, 25% to 35% of them seen once. The sample was also linked to a second study, of T cells of mothers and their children. As that report states: Second-PCR primer M1S introduced sample barcodes and 2-4 random nucleotides. No clone of persistent microchimeric T cells was detected.

The chain recombines TRBV7-7 with TRBJ1-6, with no clear D. The sample comprised blood. This receptor was taken from a middle-aged woman in good health. Written as DNA, the CDR3 is TGTGCTGGAGAACTTGATGATTCACCCCTCCACTTT. Translating gives CAGELDDSPLHF.